This T cell receptor (beta chain) appears in the sequencing data of a study of cytomegalovirus exposure and HLA in healthy donors. Study-level points and caveats: The classifier, whose performance was assessed in both the original and validation cohorts, reportedly diagnosed cytomegalovirus status with high specificity and sensitivity.

PCR used 60 Vbeta primers and 13 Jbeta primers. The table came from immunoSEQ multiplex PCR; TCRdb's copy has only in-frame clones and leaves some out. Seen here are over 150,000 clones, approximately 72% observed once, and the top ten hold approximately 1.5%. Comment on this clone: Its antigen remains unidentified.

The receptor was isolated from a man over 45 in good health and CMV-seronegative. The sample was PBMCs.

The CDR3 DNA sequence: TGCGCCAGCAGCTTGGTAGGTGACAGGGGGACTGAAGCTTTCTTT. This encodes CASSLVGDRGTEAFF. The J gene is TRBJ1-1, the V gene TRBV5-1; 9 bases line up with TRBD1. The CDR3 loop spans 15 amino acids. Trimming removed 0 bases from V and 5 bases from J; junction bases left unmatched: 5. Per the germline V gene, CDR1 is SGHRS and CDR2 is YFSETQ.